These 5 T cell receptor beta chains share one sample of origin, sequenced in a study of T cells in Graves' hyperthyroidism and ophthalmopathy. Authors of the study amplified TCR beta CDR3 regions from RNA transcripts. The primer set for the first-round RT-PCR of the TCR CDR3 was HTBI. TCRdb fed the multiplex PCR reads into MiXCR, producing one record per CDR3 protein. The sample shows about 420,000 distinct CDR3 sequences, around 13% of them seen only once. The source material was blood. The origin of the receptors is a woman under 30 with Graves' hyperthyroidism.

There are many counts of this clonotype. The CDR3 sequence: CASSPGTPDIEPLHF. The CDR3 region has the DNA TGTGCCAGCTCACCTGGGACCCCCGACATTGAGCCCCTCCACTTT. This chain joins TRBV18 and TRBJ1-6; D perhaps matches TRBD1 (5 bases). The CDR3 spans 15 residues. Deletions cut 3 bases from V and 13 bases from J, with 19 bases between. The V gene's germline CDR1 is KGHSH and CDR2 LQKENI.

DNA for the CDR3: TGTGCCAGTAGTATAGAACCCCTAGCGGGAAACACCGGGGAGCTGTTTTTT. This gives the protein CASSIEPLAGNTGELFF. The chain has TRBV19 and TRBJ2-2, with 9 bases identical to TRBD2. V shed 0 bases, J shed 2 bases, and the junction held 4 bases outside the gene matches. There are 17 residues in the CDR3. Per the germline V gene, CDR1 is LNHDA and CDR2 is SQIVND (reference sequence).

V and J are TRBV2 and TRBJ2-7, with a tentative D call TRBD2 (5 bases). Trimming shortened V by 0 bases and J by 5 bases, and 17 bases separated the two germline ends. CDR1 SNHLY and CDR2 FYNNEI come from the germline V gene. The CDR3 is made up of 16 amino acids. As DNA, the CDR3 is TGTGCCAGCAGTGAAGCGGTCAGCGGCTGCCTGGACGAGCAGTACTTC. Translated: CASSEAVSGCLDEQYF.

This chain connects TRBV27 to TRBJ2-7, with 12 bases aligning to TRBD2. Per germline, CDR1 MNHEY and CDR2 SMNVEV (reference sequence). CDR3 length: 15 amino acids. With V trimmed by 5 bases and J by 5 bases, 7 bases remained unmatched. CDR3 sequence (DNA): TGTGCCAGCAGTCGAAGACTAGCGGGAGTAGACGAGCAGTACTTC. The encoded protein is CASSRRLAGVDEQYF.

There are many counts of this clonotype. V and J are TRBV12-3 or TRBV12-4 and TRBJ2-3, with TRBD1 matching over 11 bases. The CDR3 length is 16 residues. With V trimmed by 1 base and J by 2 bases, 2 bases remained unmatched. In DNA, the CDR3 is TGTGCCAGCAGTTTAGTTGGACAGGGGGCCACAGATACGCAGTATTTT. This sequence encodes CASSLVGQGATDTQYF.